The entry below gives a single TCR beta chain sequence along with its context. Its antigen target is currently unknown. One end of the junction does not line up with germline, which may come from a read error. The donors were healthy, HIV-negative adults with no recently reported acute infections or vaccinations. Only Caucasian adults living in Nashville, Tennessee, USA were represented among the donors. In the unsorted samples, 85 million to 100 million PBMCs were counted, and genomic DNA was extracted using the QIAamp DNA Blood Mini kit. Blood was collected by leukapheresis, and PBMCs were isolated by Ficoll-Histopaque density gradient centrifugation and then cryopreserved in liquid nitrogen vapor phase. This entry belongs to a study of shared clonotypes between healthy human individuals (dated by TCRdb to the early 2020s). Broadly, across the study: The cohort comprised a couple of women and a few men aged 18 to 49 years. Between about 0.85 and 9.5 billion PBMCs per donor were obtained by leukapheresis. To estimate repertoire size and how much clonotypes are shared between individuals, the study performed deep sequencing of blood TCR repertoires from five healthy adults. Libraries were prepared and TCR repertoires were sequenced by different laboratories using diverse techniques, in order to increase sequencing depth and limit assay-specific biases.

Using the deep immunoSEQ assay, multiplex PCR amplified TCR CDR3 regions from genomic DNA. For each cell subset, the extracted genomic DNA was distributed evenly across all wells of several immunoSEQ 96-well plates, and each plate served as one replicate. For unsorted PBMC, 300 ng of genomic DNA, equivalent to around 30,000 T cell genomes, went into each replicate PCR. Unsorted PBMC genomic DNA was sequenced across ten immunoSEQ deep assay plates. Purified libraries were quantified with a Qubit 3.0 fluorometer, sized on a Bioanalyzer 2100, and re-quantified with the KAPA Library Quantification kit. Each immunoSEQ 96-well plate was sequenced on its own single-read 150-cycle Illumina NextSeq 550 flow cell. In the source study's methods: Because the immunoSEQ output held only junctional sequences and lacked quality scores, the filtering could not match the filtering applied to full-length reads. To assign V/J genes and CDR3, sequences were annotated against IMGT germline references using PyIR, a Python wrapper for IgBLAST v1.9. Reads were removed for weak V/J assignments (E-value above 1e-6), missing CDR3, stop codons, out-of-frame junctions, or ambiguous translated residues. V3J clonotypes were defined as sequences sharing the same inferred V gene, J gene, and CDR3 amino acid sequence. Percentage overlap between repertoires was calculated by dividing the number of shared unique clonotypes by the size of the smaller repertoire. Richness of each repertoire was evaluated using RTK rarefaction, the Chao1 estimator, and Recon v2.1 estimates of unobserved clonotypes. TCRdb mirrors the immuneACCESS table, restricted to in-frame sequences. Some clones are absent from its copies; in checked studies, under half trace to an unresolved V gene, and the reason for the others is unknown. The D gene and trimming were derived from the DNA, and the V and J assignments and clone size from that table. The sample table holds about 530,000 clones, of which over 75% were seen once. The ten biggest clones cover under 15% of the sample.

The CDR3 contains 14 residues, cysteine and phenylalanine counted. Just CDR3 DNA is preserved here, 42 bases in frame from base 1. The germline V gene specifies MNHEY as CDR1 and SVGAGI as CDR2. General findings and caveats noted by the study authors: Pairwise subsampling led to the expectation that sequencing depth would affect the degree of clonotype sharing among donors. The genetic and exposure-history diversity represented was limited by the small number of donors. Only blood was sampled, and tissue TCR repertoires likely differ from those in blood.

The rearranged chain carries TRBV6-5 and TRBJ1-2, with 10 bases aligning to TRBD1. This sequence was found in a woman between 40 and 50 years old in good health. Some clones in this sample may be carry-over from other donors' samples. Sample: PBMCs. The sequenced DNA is TGTGCCATCAGTCGACAGGGGGCCAACTATGGCTACACCTTC. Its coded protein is CAISRQGANYGYTF.